The TCR beta chain described here comes from a study of blood T cell repertoires in COVID-19. Study overall: Material from acute and convalescent COVID-19 was sourced from the United States, Italy and Spain. The cDNA or gDNA used as material had been derived from T cells, B-cell-depleted T cells, or PBMCs.

The ends were cut back, 1 base at V and 0 bases at J, with 10 bases in the middle. From germline, CDR1 is SGHRS and CDR2 YFSETQ. The CDR3 has 15 amino acids. The assay was immunoSEQ multiplex PCR, and TCRdb's table has in-frame clones only and misses some. The table shows 30,000 to 40,000 clones, with around three quarters occurring only once. The receptor comes from a woman in her 70s with acute or convalescent COVID-19. The chain couples TRBV5-1 to TRBJ1-1; D is possibly TRBD1 (5 bases). The source material was peripheral blood. CDR3 sequence reads: CASSLTGPLNTEAFF. The CDR3 bases are TGCGCCAGCAGCTTGACAGGTCCACTGAACACTGAAGCTTTCTTT.